This T cell receptor beta chain originates from a study of cytotoxic CD8 clonotypes in ibrutinib-treated CLL. Repertoires were generated with immunoSEQ multiplex PCR, while TCRdb's copy carries only in-frame clones and drops some. This sample has about 160,000 clones, with around 84% found just once. A word on this clone: Its specificity is unknown.

Germline V gives CDR1 SGHTA, CDR2 FQGNSA. Deletions cut 4 bases from V and 6 bases from J, with 10 bases between. The CDR3 consists of 13 residues. Whole-study findings and limits: Elevated clonality accompanied ibrutinib response, with a return toward baseline values at progression. T-cell clonality at baseline went above that of age-matched healthy donors and rose and fell with circulating CD8+ T-cell counts.

The authors obtained roughly 1.8 micrograms of genomic DNA from cryopreserved PBMCs for TCR beta libraries. The sequence was obtained from a human donor with chronic lymphocytic leukemia. V usage is TRBV7-2 and J usage is TRBJ1-5, with D tentatively TRBD1 (6 bases). Sequencing was performed on PBMCs, taken after 12 months of ibrutinib treatment. Here the CDR3 reads CASSSGRGQPQHF. The DNA of the CDR3 is TGTGCCAGCAGCTCAGGCAGGGGTCAGCCCCAGCATTTT.